One and the same sample provided the 8 T cell receptor beta chains below, sequenced in a study of blood T cells in healthy people across ages. Together with a sample-barcoded 5' primer, a J-beta primer mix was included in a second PCR lasting about 7 to 12 cycles. MiXCR, applied by TCRdb to the 5' RACE reads, yields one record per CDR3 protein. The data show 550,000 to 650,000 distinct CDR3 sequences, with less than 35% seen just once and roughly 14% held by the top ten. Sample: blood. These receptors all stem from a woman aged 80 or older in good health.

This clonotype was seen ten or more times. This chain links TRBV7-8 with TRBJ2-7, with TRBD2 as a possible D gene (5 bases). The germline V gene encodes CDR1 SGHVS and CDR2 FQNEAQ. Trimming removed 2 bases at V and 3 bases at J, with 8 bases between. The CDR3 length is 13 residues. The CDR3 spells CASSLLTSYEQYF. The CDR3 DNA reads TGTGCCAGCAGCTTATTAACTAGCTACGAGCAGTACTTC.

V usage is TRBV4-2 and J usage is TRBJ1-3, with D possibly TRBD1 on 5 matching bases. CDR1 is LGHNA, CDR2 YNFKEQ, per germline. This CDR3 has 16 residues. V lost 0 bases and J lost 1, with 10 bases in between. The chain's CDR3 is CASSQDLGGSGNTIYF. The DNA of the CDR3 is TGTGCCAGCAGCCAAGATCTGGGGGGATCTGGAAACACCATATATTTT.

CDR3 in amino acids: CASSLGWGEPYEQYF. The DNA for the CDR3 is TGCGCCAGCAGCTTGGGCTGGGGCGAACCCTACGAGCAGTACTTC. The chain couples TRBV5-1 to TRBJ2-7, with D possibly matching TRBD1 (5 bases). CDR1 SGHRS and CDR2 YFSETQ come from the germline V gene. The CDR3 sequence is 15 residues long. V lost 0 bases, J lost 2 bases, and 12 bases lay in between.

V and J are TRBV7-2 and TRBJ1-4; D call uncertain. V was shortened by 5 bases and J by 0 bases, with 10 bases between the two germline ends. The CDR3 contains 15 residues. Germline-derived CDR1 and CDR2 are SGHTA and FQGNSA. CDR3 residues: CASSPRRSTNEKLFF. CDR3 sequence (DNA): TGTGCCAGCAGCCCCCGACGATCAACTAATGAAAAACTGTTTTTT.

This clonotype was seen more than once but under ten times. This chain joins TRBV7-3 and TRBJ2-3; either TRBD1 or TRBD2 may fit D (7 bases each). V lost 5 bases and J lost 5, with 14 bases in between. Germline CDR1 and CDR2: SGHTA and FQGTGA. The CDR3 loop spans 14 amino acids. The CDR3 loop reads CASSGQGGGDTQYF. CDR3 nucleotide sequence: TGTGCCAGCAGCGGTCAGGGGGGGGGAGATACGCAGTATTTT.

The chain couples TRBV5-4 to TRBJ2-7; D not resolved. V lost 1 base and J 7 bases, leaving 12 bases between the germline ends. The CDR3 sequence is 13 residues long. The germline gives CDR1 SGHNT, CDR2 YYREEE (reference sequence). CDR3 in amino acids: CASSLNPLGEQYF. As DNA, the CDR3 is TGTGCCAGCAGCTTGAATCCCTTAGGTGAGCAGTACTTC.

Concerning this clonotype itself: A read error may account for a junction end that differs from germline. This chain links TRBV27 with TRBJ1-5; no reliable D call. The CDR3 contains 15 residues. From germline, CDR1 is MNHEY and CDR2 SMNVEV (reference sequence). The CDR3 loop is CACSSGDISNQPQHF. The CDR3 DNA is TGTGCCTGCAGTTCCGGGGATATAAGCAATCAGCCCCAGCATTTT.

The rearrangement joins TRBV7-2 to TRBJ1-4; no reliable D call. V shed 2 bases and J shed 8 bases, with 15 bases lying between them. CDR1 SGHTA and CDR2 FQGNSA come from the germline V gene. The CDR3 spans 15 residues. CDR3: CASSLSLVGHEKLFF. The DNA of the CDR3 is TGTGCCAGCAGCTTAAGTCTTGTGGGTCACGAAAAACTGTTTTTT.